The 32 T cell receptor beta chains presented below share a single source sample, sequenced in a study of blood T cell repertoires in COVID-19. TCRdb's copy holds only in-frame clones and misses some; the assay was immunoSEQ multiplex PCR. The data show 80,000 to 100,000 clones, roughly 90% seen once. The sample was peripheral blood. Receptors originate from a human donor with active COVID-19. The donor label of this sample is uncertain.

This clone showed up just once. V usage is TRBV2 and J usage is TRBJ2-2; D is ambiguous. V was pared by 6 bases and J by 7 bases, with 3 bases between. The CDR3 runs to 10 residues. The germline gives CDR1 SNHLY, CDR2 FYNNEI. CDR3: CASSVGELFF. The DNA for the CDR3 is TGTGCCAGCAGCGTCGGGGAGCTGTTTTTT.

V and J are TRBV5-1 and TRBJ2-7, with TRBD2 matching 13 bases. This CDR3 contains 15 residues. Germline lookup yields CDR1 SGHRS and CDR2 YFSETQ. V trimming: 4 bases; J trimming: 4 bases; junction bases outside the gene matches: 5. This CDR3 is CASSPRLAGGYEQYF. The CDR3 nucleotides are TGCGCCAGCAGCCCGAGACTAGCGGGGGGTTACGAGCAGTACTTC.

The chain couples TRBV5-3 to TRBJ2-1, with D tentatively TRBD1 (5 bases). TRBV5-3 is reported as an ORF; its role is uncertain. V dropped 1 base and J dropped 5 bases, with 13 bases sitting between them. CDR3 size: 15 residues. The CDR3 reads CARSLFQGQHNEQFF. Here the CDR3 DNA reads TGTGCCAGAAGCTTGTTCCAGGGTCAACACAATGAGCAGTTCTTC.

V is TRBV2 and J is TRBJ1-4, with TRBD1 as a possible D gene (5 bases). Trimming took 6 bases from V and 0 from J, leaving 17 bases between them. The CDR3 is 17 residues long. Germline lookup yields CDR1 SNHLY and CDR2 FYNNEI. CDR3 region: CASSSRGALATNEKLFF. The DNA for the CDR3 is TGTGCCAGCAGCTCCCGTGGGGCCTTAGCAACTAATGAAAAACTGTTTTTT.

The chain links TRBV5-1 to TRBJ2-7; tentative D call: TRBD2 (7 bases). The CDR3 length is 16 residues. The ends were cut back, 4 bases at V and 0 bases at J, with 17 bases in the middle. Germline-derived CDR1 and CDR2 are SGHRS and YFSETQ. The CDR3 sequence is CASSPVGGGFSYEQYF. The CDR3 DNA is TGCGCCAGCAGCCCTGTGGGCGGGGGCTTCTCCTACGAGCAGTACTTC.

On this clone: Other DNA sequences in this specimen translate into the identical CDR3. The rearrangement joins TRBV19 to TRBJ2-5; TRBD1 matches at 7 bases. Germline loops: CDR1 LNHDA, CDR2 SQIVND (reference sequence). The CDR3 sequence is 14 residues long. V lost 4 bases, J lost 1 base, and 3 bases stayed unmatched. In nucleotides, the CDR3 is TGTGCCAGTAGTACGGGGACAGTCCAAGAGACCCAGTACTTC. As protein: CASSTGTVQETQYF.

The chain has TRBV5-1 and TRBJ2-1; tentatively, D is TRBD1 (5 bases). V dropped 4 bases and J dropped 4 bases, with 12 bases sitting between them. Per germline, CDR1 SGHRS and CDR2 YFSETQ. This CDR3 is built from 14 residues. CDR3 nucleotide sequence: TGCGCCAGCAGCCTACGGACACTTTACAATGAGCAGTTCTTC. It encodes CASSLRTLYNEQFF.

The chain is built from TRBV30 and TRBJ1-2, with 7 bases fitting TRBD1. CDR1 is GTSNPN and CDR2 is SVGIG in the germline V gene (reference sequence). This CDR3 is 14 amino acids long. Trimming removed 3 bases from V and 3 bases from J; junction bases left unmatched: 7. CDR3 residues: CAWSTPGGYYGYTF. The CDR3 region has the DNA TGTGCCTGGAGCACTCCAGGGGGGTACTATGGCTACACCTTC.

The chain recombines TRBV6-2 or TRBV6-3 with TRBJ1-5; possibly TRBD1 for D (6 bases). This CDR3 contains 15 residues. Germline V CDR1 and CDR2: MNHEY, SVGEGT. The germline V and J ends were trimmed by 6 bases and 0 bases, with 12 bases remaining between them. CDR3 region: CASSQQGHSNQPQHF. In nucleotides, the CDR3 is TGTGCCAGCAGCCAACAGGGACATAGCAATCAGCCCCAGCATTTT.

The rearrangement links TRBV4-1 to TRBJ1-2, with 11 positions matching TRBD1. J lost 6 bases, V lost 1 base, and 7 bases had no gene match. CDR3 length: 16 residues. Germline CDR1 MGHRA, CDR2 YSYEKL. CDR3: CASSQGGTGGNDGYTF. The CDR3 coding sequence is TGCGCCAGCAGCCAAGGAGGGACAGGGGGAAATGATGGCTACACCTTC.

The gene calls are TRBV7-2 and TRBJ2-7, with 7 bases matching TRBD1. Trimming cost V 1 base and J 3 bases; bases outside gene matches: 3. Germline V gene sequence: CDR1 SGHTA, CDR2 FQGNSA. The CDR3 extends over 14 amino acids. The CDR3 spells CASSLVGGSYEQYF. CDR3 coding DNA: TGTGCCAGCAGCTTAGTAGGGGGCAGCTACGAGCAGTACTTC.

The V call is TRBV4-3, the J call TRBJ2-5; TRBD2 agrees at 13 bases. V trimming: 5 bases; J trimming: 3 bases; junction bases outside the gene matches: 3. The CDR3 length is 15 residues. Germline values: CDR1 LGHNA, CDR2 YSLEER. CDR3 sequence reads: CASSYGLAGEETQYF. In DNA form, the CDR3 reads TGCGCCAGCAGCTACGGACTAGCGGGGGAAGAGACCCAGTACTTC.

This clone was found a few times. In nucleotides, the CDR3 is TGTGCCAGCAGCGGAGGGACCGGCCGCTCCTATAATTCACCCCTCCACTTT. It is translated as CASSGGTGRSYNSPLHF. The V call is TRBV5-4, the J call TRBJ1-6; D perhaps matches TRBD1 (5 bases). The germline gives CDR1 SGHNT, CDR2 YYREEE (reference sequence). The V gene lost 4 bases and the J gene lost 0 bases, with 14 bases spanning the gap. CDR3 length: 17 residues.

This chain joins TRBV2 and TRBJ2-4; a weak D match, TRBD1 (6 bases). Trimming removed 9 bases at V and 6 bases at J, with 18 bases between. This CDR3 has 14 amino acids. Germline V gene data show CDR1 as SNHLY and CDR2 as FYNNEI. Here the CDR3 DNA reads TGTGCCAGTAAAATACAGGGAACAGGAAACATTCAGTACTTC. Its translation is CASKIQGTGNIQYF.

The chain uses TRBV7-8 and TRBJ1-2; 7 nucleotides align to TRBD1. Per germline, CDR1 SGHVS and CDR2 FQNEAQ. V lost 1 base to trimming and J lost 0 bases; unmatched junction nucleotides: 2. The CDR3 extends over 15 amino acids. The CDR3, as DNA: TGTGCCAGCAGCTTAGGCAGGGGGGCTAACTATGGCTACACCTTC. Encoded protein: CASSLGRGANYGYTF.

The gene calls are TRBV29-1 and TRBJ1-1; the D gene is possibly TRBD1 (5 bases). V dropped 3 bases and J dropped 0 bases, with 8 bases sitting between them. The CDR3 sequence is 13 residues long. Per the germline V gene, CDR1 is SQVTM and CDR2 is ANQGSEA. Written as DNA, the CDR3 is TGCAGCGTTGAGGCAGGGATGAACACTGAAGCTTTCTTT. Encoded protein: CSVEAGMNTEAFF.

The V and J genes are TRBV27 and TRBJ2-1; possibly TRBD2 for D (5 bases). Trimming stripped 3 bases from V and 8 bases from J, with 32 bases between. The CDR3 consists of 20 residues. CDR1 and CDR2 (germline): MNHEY, SMNVEV (reference sequence). CDR3 residues: CASSFRFRGYPNQVDYEQFF. The CDR3 DNA follows: TGTGCCAGCAGTTTTCGTTTTCGGGGATACCCTAACCAGGTTGACTATGAGCAGTTCTTC.

V is TRBV3-1 (or the pseudogene TRBV3-2) and J is TRBJ2-7; 7 bases map to TRBD1. CDR1 LGHDT and CDR2 YNNKEL come from the germline V gene (reference sequence). The CDR3 length is 15 residues. Unmatched junction bases numbered 5, after V lost 3 bases and J lost 0 bases. DNA for the CDR3: TGTGCCAGCAGCCAGAACAGGGGATACTCCTACGAGCAGTACTTC. This translates into CASSQNRGYSYEQYF.

The chain is built from TRBV6-5 and TRBJ2-7, with D possibly matching TRBD2 (6 bases). V lost 6 bases and J lost 1, with 13 bases in between. CDR1 MNHEY and CDR2 SVGAGI come from the germline V gene. This CDR3 contains 14 residues. The CDR3 sequence: CASRRDRRSYEQYF. As DNA, the CDR3 is TGTGCCAGCAGGCGGGACCGCCGGTCCTACGAGCAGTACTTC.

The table lists this clone with a count of one. This chain's CDR3 is CASSYSDSMNYGYTF. In DNA form, the CDR3 reads TGTGCCAGCAGTTACTCGGACAGCATGAACTATGGCTACACCTTC. The rearrangement uses TRBV6-5 and TRBJ1-2; D is possibly TRBD1 (6 bases). Germline assignment: CDR1 MNHEY and CDR2 SVGAGI. V was trimmed by 0 bases and J by 2 bases, leaving 10 bases between them. CDR3 length equals 15 residues.

The V and J genes are TRBV19 and TRBJ2-7; TRBD1 aligns across 10 bases. This CDR3 contains 15 residues. The germline CDR1 and CDR2 sequences are LNHDA and SQIVND (reference sequence). The V segment lost 4 bases and the J segment 3 bases; nucleotides outside the gene matches: 6. The chain's CDR3 is CASSTGTGDFYEQYF. DNA of the CDR3: TGTGCCAGTAGTACCGGGACAGGGGATTTCTACGAGCAGTACTTC. The variable domain in full, completed from reference TRBV19 and TRBJ2-7, reads DGGITQSPKYLFRKEGQNVTLSCEQNLNHDAMYWYRQDPGQGLRLIYYSQIVNDFQKGDIAEGYSVSREKKESFPLTVTSAQKNPTAFYLCASSTGTGDFYEQYFGPGTRLTVT.

This CDR3 is CASSPRLAGDREQFF. The CDR3 coding sequence is TGTGCCAGCAGCCCTAGACTAGCGGGGGATCGGGAGCAGTTCTTC. The V and J genes are TRBV7-9 and TRBJ2-1; 12 bases are a match to TRBD2. Germline V lookup: CDR1 SEHNR, CDR2 FQNEAQ (reference sequence). The junction had 9 bases not matched to a gene; V was cut back by 5 bases and J by 10 bases. This CDR3 is built from 15 residues.

The chain uses TRBV4-1 and TRBJ1-3; no definite D call. Germline CDR1 reads MGHRA; CDR2 reads YSYEKL. The length of the CDR3 is 13 residues. Between the trimmed V and J ends, which lost 3 bases and 6 bases, there was a span of 9 bases. The DNA for the CDR3 is TGCGCCAGCAGCCAGGCAATTCTAAACACCATATATTTT. Its protein is CASSQAILNTIYF.

In its sample, this clone was seen a few times. The chain recombines TRBV2 with TRBJ1-5; 11 nucleotides agree with TRBD1. Germline V CDR1 and CDR2: SNHLY, FYNNEI. V was clipped by 3 bases and J by 1 base; unmatched bases: 11. The CDR3 runs 19 residues. CDR3: CASSDSRDRGIGSNQPQHF. The CDR3 DNA sequence: TGTGCCAGCAGTGATTCGCGGGACAGGGGGATAGGGAGCAATCAGCCCCAGCATTTT.

In this sample, this clone turned up once. This chain joins TRBV19 and TRBJ1-1; D might be TRBD1 (5 bases). Germline V gene lookup returns CDR1 LNHDA and CDR2 SQIVND (reference sequence). The ends were cut back, 3 bases at V and 4 bases at J, with 9 bases in the middle. This CDR3 contains 13 residues. The CDR3: CASSISQGTEAFF. The CDR3, as DNA: TGTGCCAGTAGTATTTCGCAGGGCACTGAAGCTTTCTTT. Full variable domain (rest looked up from reference TRBV19 and TRBJ1-1): DGGITQSPKYLFRKEGQNVTLSCEQNLNHDAMYWYRQDPGQGLRLIYYSQIVNDFQKGDIAEGYSVSREKKESFPLTVTSAQKNPTAFYLCASSISQGTEAFFGQGTRLTVV.

The rearrangement links TRBV19 to TRBJ2-5, with TRBD1 matching over 10 bases. This CDR3 has 15 residues. V shed 3 bases, J shed 3 bases, and the junction held 4 bases outside the gene matches. CDR1 and CDR2 from the germline V gene are LNHDA and SQIVND (reference sequence). The CDR3 protein is CASSILGTGEETQYF. CDR3 sequence (DNA): TGTGCCAGTAGTATTTTAGGGACAGGGGAAGAGACCCAGTACTTC.

CDR3 nucleotide sequence: TGTGCCAGCAGGCCCGGACAGGGGGCTCGCTCTGGGGCCAACGTCCTGACTTTC. Translating it yields CASRPGQGARSGANVLTF. The chain uses TRBV5-6 and TRBJ2-6; 11 bases agree with TRBD1. The V segment lost 5 bases and the J segment 0 bases; nucleotides outside the gene matches: 7. The CDR3 sequence is 18 residues long. Germline values: CDR1 SGHDT, CDR2 YYEEEE.

The rearrangement uses TRBV5-5 and TRBJ2-3, with TRBD1 matching over 7 bases. The germline V gene encodes CDR1 SGHKS and CDR2 YYEKEE (reference sequence). The V segment lost 4 bases and the J segment 0 bases; nucleotides outside the gene matches: 8. The CDR3 is made up of 16 amino acids. The CDR3: CASSPSTGASTDTQYF. The CDR3 DNA reads as TGTGCCAGCAGCCCCTCAACAGGGGCGAGCACAGATACGCAGTATTTT.

The rearrangement joins TRBV6-4 to TRBJ1-5; TRBD1 agrees at 8 bases. This CDR3 comprises 15 residues. Germline V CDR1 and CDR2: MRHNA, SNTAGT. Trimming cost V 5 bases and J 2 bases; bases outside gene matches: 5. This CDR3 reads CASSNGQGCNQPQHF. The CDR3 nucleotides read TGTGCCAGCAGTAATGGACAGGGATGCAATCAGCCCCAGCATTTT.

V gene TRBV19 combines with J gene TRBJ2-7, with a tentative D call TRBD1 (6 bases). Germline values: CDR1 LNHDA, CDR2 SQIVND (reference sequence). The CDR3 is 14 amino acids. Trimming left V 4 bases short and J 6 bases short, with 16 bases between. The CDR3 reads CASSTQNRAREQYF. The CDR3, as DNA: TGTGCCAGTAGTACCCAGAACAGGGCTCGCGAGCAGTACTTC. Combining the CDR3 with reference TRBV19 and TRBJ2-7 gives the whole variable domain DGGITQSPKYLFRKEGQNVTLSCEQNLNHDAMYWYRQDPGQGLRLIYYSQIVNDFQKGDIAEGYSVSREKKESFPLTVTSAQKNPTAFYLCASSTQNRAREQYFGPGTRLTVT.

CDR3 sequence reads: CASTRESGGSYNEQFF. CDR3 DNA: TGTGCCAGTACCCGCGAAAGCGGGGGCTCCTACAATGAGCAGTTCTTC. The rearrangement uses TRBV19 and TRBJ2-1, with 8 bases identical to TRBD2. The CDR3 is 16 amino acids. CDR1 and CDR2 from the germline V gene are LNHDA and SQIVND (reference sequence). V was clipped by 7 bases and J by 0 bases; unmatched bases: 8.

The sample holds a few counts of this clone. The genes are TRBV13 and TRBJ1-1, with TRBD1 matching over 11 bases. The CDR3 has 16 amino acids. V trimming: 6 bases; J trimming: 0 bases; junction bases outside the gene matches: 6. Looked up from germline, CDR1 is PRHDT and CDR2 is FYEKMQ (reference sequence). The CDR3 region has the DNA TGTGCCAGCAGGCAGAGGACAGGGGGCATGAACACTGAAGCTTTCTTT. It codes for CASRQRTGGMNTEAFF.